This TCR beta chain appears in the sequencing data of a study of response to subunit inactivated influenza vaccine. Germline V gene sequence: CDR1 DFQATT, CDR2 SNEGSKA (reference sequence). The CDR3 spans 9 residues. Concerning this clonotype itself: Its target is unknown. One end of the junction varies from germline; a read error may be responsible.

Study-level findings and limits: The authors put forward the suggestion that each seasonal influenza vaccination may bring in only a limited number of new T cells.

From the RT-PCR reads, TCRdb called clonotypes with MiXCR, one entry per CDR3 protein. Among more than 450,000 distinct CDR3 sequences listed, roughly 8.2% were seen once. The TCR sequence derives from a man in his fifties or sixties who received an inactivated influenza vaccine. The source material was PBMCs from blood, sampled about 23 months after vaccination. The genes are TRBV20-1 and TRBJ1-2, with D unresolved. The CDR3 DNA sequence: TGCAGTGCTAGCTTTGGCTTCACCTTC. Its translation: CSASFGFTF.